This T cell receptor (beta chain) came from a study of blood T cell repertoires in COVID-19. Sequenced by immunoSEQ multiplex PCR; TCRdb stores in-frame clones only, minus some. The sample consists of about 270,000 clones, roughly 86% of them appearing once. From germline, CDR1 is MNHNY and CDR2 SVGAGI (reference sequence). CDR3 length equals 13 residues. The ends were cut back, 7 bases at V and 3 bases at J, with 9 bases in the middle. Material: peripheral blood. The chain links TRBV6-6 to TRBJ2-2; D unclear. This clonotype originated in a woman aged 60-75 years who had recovered from COVID-19. DNA of the CDR3: TGTGCCAGCACCGACGGGTACACCGGGGAGCTGTTTTTT. Its protein product is CASTDGYTGELFF.